The 15 T cell receptor beta chains listed next were all sequenced from one sample in a study of radiotherapy plus CTLA-4 blockade in lung cancer. Sequencing used immunoSEQ multiplex PCR; TCRdb keeps in-frame clones, though not all of them. Among 80,000 or so clones listed, roughly four fifths were seen once. The input for sequencing was peripheral blood, taken from a patient treated with radiotherapy plus ipilimumab. The receptors stem from a human donor with non-small cell lung cancer who had stable disease on radiotherapy plus ipilimumab.

The sample holds a few counts of this clone. The chain links TRBV7-9 to TRBJ2-6, with D tentatively TRBD2 (5 bases). Trimming stripped 3 bases from V and 0 bases from J, with 9 bases between. The germline V gene has CDR1 SEHNR and CDR2 FQNEAQ (reference sequence). The CDR3 extends over 16 amino acids. The chain's CDR3 is CASSFHRGSGANVLTF. CDR3 bases: TGTGCCAGCAGCTTCCATCGGGGCTCTGGGGCCAACGTCCTGACTTTC.

The CDR3 loop reads CASSRAAGQGQPQHF. The CDR3 DNA reads TGTGCCAGCAGCCGAGCCGCAGGTCAGGGTCAGCCCCAGCATTTT. This chain uses TRBV6-6 with TRBJ1-5, with D possibly TRBD1 on 5 matching bases. With 6 bases removed from V and 6 bases from J, the gap between germline ends came to 18 bases. CDR3 length: 15 amino acids. Germline CDR1 reads MNHNY; CDR2 reads SVGAGI (reference sequence).

The chain has TRBV7-6 and TRBJ1-1, with 7 bases fitting TRBD1. Germline CDR1 and CDR2: SGHVS and FNYEAQ. J was trimmed by 2 bases and V by 9 bases; bases with no gene match: 6. The CDR3 totals 13 residues. The CDR3: CASGTDLNTEAFF. CDR3 DNA sequence: TGTGCCAGTGGGACAGACCTTAACACTGAAGCTTTCTTT.

This clone was picked up one time. The genes are TRBV19 and TRBJ2-6; D uncertain. Germline CDR1 and CDR2: LNHDA and SQIVND (reference sequence). Deletions cut 2 bases from V and 0 bases from J, with 8 bases between. The CDR3 contains 16 residues. The CDR3: CASSIQRNSGANVLTF. CDR3 nucleotides: TGTGCCAGTAGTATACAACGTAACTCTGGGGCCAACGTCCTGACTTTC.

V and J are TRBV7-9 and TRBJ2-1; D gene ambiguous. CDR3 length: 15 residues. Trimming took off 3 bases at V and 4 bases at J, with 13 bases between the two ends. Germline V gives CDR1 SEHNR, CDR2 FQNEAQ (reference sequence). The CDR3 reads CASSLSDEGYNEQFF. DNA of the CDR3: TGTGCCAGCAGCTTGTCAGACGAAGGGTACAATGAGCAGTTCTTC.

The chain couples TRBV30 to TRBJ1-3; D remains unclear. The CDR3 is made up of 14 amino acids. CDR1 and CDR2 (germline): GTSNPN, SVGIG (reference sequence). Between the trimmed V and J ends, which lost 2 bases and 0 bases, there was a span of 8 bases. DNA of the CDR3: TGTGCCTGGAGTAATGGGCTCTCTGGAAACACCATATATTTT. Amino acids: CAWSNGLSGNTIYF.

The chain is built from TRBV6-5 and TRBJ1-6; no clear D. The CDR3 runs 15 residues. V lost 0 bases, J lost 7 bases, and 10 bases lay in between. Germline lookup yields CDR1 MNHEY and CDR2 SVGAGI. The CDR3 nucleotides are TGTGCCAGCAGTTACTCACGGGTAGAGAATTCACCCCTCCACTTT. Its translation: CASSYSRVENSPLHF.

This clone was seen just once. This sequence joins TRBV5-6 and TRBJ2-2; weak D call: TRBD1 (6 bases). CDR1 and CDR2 from the germline V gene are SGHDT and YYEEEE. Between the trimmed V and J ends, which lost 4 bases and 3 bases, there was a span of 16 bases. CDR3 length equals 16 residues. Here the CDR3 DNA reads TGTGCCAGCAGCCCGGCAGGGGCTGGGGACACCGGGGAGCTGTTTTTT. This sequence encodes CASSPAGAGDTGELFF.

The chain recombines TRBV5-6 with TRBJ1-2; D gene ambiguous. Trimming removed 0 bases at V and 4 bases at J, with 7 bases between. The CDR3 extends over 13 amino acids. Germline values: CDR1 SGHDT, CDR2 YYEEEE. The CDR3, as DNA: TGTGCCAGCAGCTTGGGACCGGGCTATGGCTACACCTTC. It is translated as CASSLGPGYGYTF. The complete variable domain, with remaining parts taken from reference TRBV5-6 and TRBJ1-2, reads DAGVTQSPTHLIKTRGQQVTLRCSPKSGHDTVSWYQQALGQGPQFIFQYYEEEERQRGNFPDRFSGHQFPNYSSELNVNALLLGDSALYLCASSLGPGYGYTFGSGTRLTVV.

The chain uses TRBV7-3 and TRBJ2-7; 7 bases are a match to TRBD2. The CDR3 consists of 15 residues. Losses at the gene ends were 3 bases for V and 0 bases for J; bases not matched to a gene: 5. Looked up from germline, CDR1 is SGHTA and CDR2 is FQGTGA. The CDR3 reads CASSFDGGSSYEQYF. Written as DNA, the CDR3 is TGTGCCAGCAGCTTTGACGGGGGGAGCTCCTACGAGCAGTACTTC.

This chain joins TRBV18 and TRBJ1-5; 7 positions match TRBD1. Losses at the gene ends were 2 bases for V and 2 bases for J; bases not matched to a gene: 3. Looked up from germline, CDR1 is KGHSH and CDR2 is LQKENI. This CDR3 comprises 15 residues. As DNA, the CDR3 is TGTGCCAGCTCACCAGTAGGACAGGGCAATCAGCCCCAGCATTTT. Translated, it gives CASSPVGQGNQPQHF. The complete variable domain, with remaining parts taken from reference TRBV18 and TRBJ1-5, reads NAGVMQNPRHLVRRRGQEARLRCSPMKGHSHVYWYRQLPEEGLKFMVYLQKENIIDESGMPKERFSAEFPKEGPSILRIQQVVRGDSAAYFCASSPVGQGNQPQHFGDGTRLSIL.

The chain uses TRBV6-6 and TRBJ2-7; the D gene could be TRBD1 or TRBD2 (5 bases each). Germline V CDR1 and CDR2: MNHNY, SVGAGI (reference sequence). The CDR3 is 10 amino acids. Deletions cut 8 bases from V and 5 bases from J, with 7 bases between. The CDR3 is CASRGNEQYF. In DNA form, the CDR3 reads TGTGCCAGCCGGGGCAACGAGCAGTACTTC.

The chain is built from TRBV10-3 and TRBJ1-5, with D possibly being TRBD1 (6 bases). The length of the CDR3 is 16 residues. Trimming took 0 bases from V and 3 from J, leaving 12 bases between them. In germline, CDR1 is ENHRY, CDR2 SYGVKD. For the CDR3, the DNA is TGTGCCATCAGTGAGTCAGGAACAGGGACCAATCAGCCCCAGCATTTT. Protein sequence: CAISESGTGTNQPQHF.

With respect to this clone: The sample holds other DNA sequences that translate to the same CDR3. J is TRBJ1-5 and V is TRBV4-1; no reliable D call. The CDR3 loop spans 15 amino acids. The V gene lost 1 base and the J gene lost 0 bases, with 7 bases spanning the gap. CDR1 is MGHRA and CDR2 is YSYEKL in the germline V gene. The CDR3 sequence: CASSQAWGSNQPQHF. DNA for the CDR3: TGCGCCAGCAGCCAAGCTTGGGGTAGCAATCAGCCCCAGCATTTT.

Here the CDR3 reads CASSQGARGNSPLHF. The CDR3 DNA follows: TGCGCCAGCAGCCAAGGGGCCCGAGGAAATTCACCCCTCCACTTT. The rearrangement uses TRBV4-1 and TRBJ1-6; D gene ambiguous. V was cut by 1 base and J by 7 bases, with 11 bases left in between. CDR3 length: 15 residues. CDR1 is MGHRA and CDR2 is YSYEKL in the germline V gene.